What follows are 3 T cell receptor beta chains derived from one specimen sequenced in a study of OX40 agonist ivuxolimab in advanced cancers. Produced via immunoSEQ multiplex PCR; TCRdb's table is partial and in-frame only. Of more than 65,000 clones in the sample, 85% were seen once. The sample in question was CD4+ or CD8+ T cells sorted from blood, obtained in a trial of the OX40 agonist ivuxolimab. The receptors stem from an adult with an advanced solid tumor such as melanoma, head and neck, liver or kidney cancer.

V usage is TRBV9 and J usage is TRBJ2-5; D remains ambiguous. The J call may be wrong; the DNA end is better matched by TRBJ2-7. Germline V gene sequence: CDR1 SGDLS, CDR2 YYNGEE. CDR3 length equals 15 residues. The CDR3 nucleotides are TGTGCCAGCAGCGTAGCCCCCGGACCTGAATACGAGCAGTACTTC. The encoded protein is CASSVAPGPEYEQYF.

This sequence joins TRBV5-1 and TRBJ2-7, with D perhaps being TRBD1 or TRBD2 (6 bases each). V was cut by 4 bases and J by 5 bases, with 22 bases left in between. CDR1 and CDR2 (germline): SGHRS, YFSETQ. CDR3 length equals 16 residues. The CDR3 spells CASSPGAHREKDEQYF. DNA for the CDR3: TGCGCCAGCAGCCCGGGGGCGCACAGGGAAAAGGACGAGCAGTACTTC.

The chain couples TRBV7-9 to TRBJ2-7; weak D call: TRBD2 (8 bases). The length of the CDR3 is 16 residues. Germline CDR1 reads SEHNR; CDR2 reads FQNEAQ (reference sequence). The V end lost 5 bases, the J end lost 6 bases, and 23 bases lay between the germline ends. CDR3 loop: CASSPREGRGLFEQYF. In DNA form, the CDR3 reads TGTGCCAGCAGCCCCCGGGAGGGTAGGGGGCTGTTCGAGCAGTACTTC.